The 17 T cell receptor beta chains reported below all come from one sample, sequenced in a study of breast tumors, draining lymph nodes, adjacent tissues. Samples came from axillary lymph nodes draining the breast cancer. Each CDR3 protein gets one entry after TCRdb re-called the multiplex PCR reads with MiXCR. The sample comprises some 250,000 distinct CDR3 sequences, less than 40% of which are singletons, and over 3.5% rests with the top ten. The material sequenced was axillary lymph node tissue. The receptors come from a female donor with breast cancer. Some clones in this sample may be carry-over from other donors' samples.

This chain links TRBV7-8 with TRBJ2-5, with 10 bases lining up with TRBD2. Germline loops: CDR1 SGHVS, CDR2 FQNEAQ. The CDR3 extends over 13 amino acids. V lost 4 bases and J lost 4; bases outside the gene matches: 0. DNA for the CDR3: TGTGCCAGCAGCTCTAGCGGGAGAGAGACCCAGTACTTC. It encodes CASSSSGRETQYF. Supplemented by reference TRBV7-8 and TRBJ2-5, the full variable domain reads GAGVSQSPRYKVAKRGQDVALRCDPISGHVSLFWYQQALGQGPEFLTYFQNEAQLDKSGLPSDRFFAERPEGSVSTLKIQRTQQEDSAVYLCASSSSGRETQYFGPGTRLLVL.

This clonotype was picked up many times. The DNA for the CDR3 is TGCGCCAGCAGCCAAGATCGGATGAGCACAGATACGCAGTATTTT. Translation: CASSQDRMSTDTQYF. This chain uses TRBV4-3 with TRBJ2-3; no reliable D call. Germline loops: CDR1 LGHNA, CDR2 YSLEER. V lost 0 bases and J lost 0, with 7 bases in between. The CDR3 sequence is 15 residues long.

Regarding this clonotype: A read error may be the cause here, since a much bigger clone is one base away. The genes are TRBV30 and TRBJ2-5; D might be TRBD2 (5 bases). The CDR3 contains 12 residues. The germline V and J ends were trimmed by 1 base and 4 bases, with 7 bases remaining between them. Germline CDR1 GTSNPN, CDR2 SVGIG (reference sequence). In nucleotides, the CDR3 is TGTGCCTGGAGTGCTGAGGGAGAGACCCAGTACTTC. It yields the protein CAWSAEGETQYF.

This clonotype was picked up many times. At one end the junction does not follow the germline gene, possibly because of a read error. This chain uses TRBV5-1 with TRBJ2-7; TRBD2 agrees at 7 bases. Germline assignment: CDR1 SGHRS and CDR2 YFSETQ. The CDR3 is made up of 12 amino acids. The CDR3, as DNA: TGCGCCAGTAGCGGGCGCACCTACAAGCAGTACTTC. It specifies CASSGRTYKQYF.

To note about this clonotype: This could be a read error, since a much larger clone is one nucleotide away. This sequence joins TRBV24-1 and TRBJ2-3; D assignment may be TRBD1 or TRBD2 (5 bases each). Germline loops: CDR1 KGHDR, CDR2 SFDVKD. This CDR3 contains 17 residues. The chain's CDR3 is CASSLAPAGASTGTQYF. CDR3 sequence (DNA): TGCGCCAGCAGCTTGGCCCCGGCCGGGGCTAGCACAGGTACGCAGTATTTT.

This chain links TRBV7-2 with TRBJ2-7; 7 nucleotides match TRBD2. From germline, CDR1 is SGHTA and CDR2 FQGNSA. The CDR3 contains 15 residues. The ends lost 5 bases at V and 0 bases at J; junction bases unmatched: 7. This CDR3 reads CASSPLAVFSYEQYF. Here the CDR3 DNA reads TGTGCCAGCAGCCCGCTAGCGGTTTTCTCCTACGAGCAGTACTTC. The entire variable domain, with the rest obtained from reference TRBV7-2 and TRBJ2-7, is as follows: GAGVSQSPSNKVTEKGKDVELRCDPISGHTALYWYRQSLGQGLEFLIYFQGNSAPDKSGLPSDRFSAERTGGSVSTLTIQRTQQEDSAVYLCASSPLAVFSYEQYFGPGTRLTVT.

To note about this clonotype: A much larger clone lies a single base off, so this may be a read error. The chain couples TRBV20-1 to TRBJ2-3; 7 bases map to TRBD2. In germline, CDR1 is DFQATT, CDR2 SNEGSKA (reference sequence). V lost 2 bases and J lost 4; bases outside the gene matches: 15. This CDR3 comprises 17 residues. This CDR3 reads CSARSTHLAAGPDTQYF. In DNA, the CDR3 is TGCAGTGCTAGATCGACACACCTAGCGGCAGGGCCAGATACGCAGTATTTT.

The chain links TRBV9 to TRBJ2-6; unclear D gene. Trimming cost V 4 bases and J 2 bases, with 13 bases left between them. This CDR3 spans 16 amino acids. Germline-derived CDR1 and CDR2 are SGDLS and YYNGEE. CDR3 DNA: TGTGCCAGCAGCTACCCGCCAGTACCTGGGGCCAACGTCCTGACTTTC. Protein: CASSYPPVPGANVLTF.

This clonotype occurred many times. This chain uses TRBV19 with TRBJ2-3; TRBD2 matches 9 bases. Unmatched junction bases numbered 15, after V lost 6 bases and J lost 2 bases. Germline V lookup: CDR1 LNHDA, CDR2 SQIVND (reference sequence). The CDR3 has 18 amino acids. The DNA of the CDR3 is TGTGCCAGTAGCCCTGGGAGGACTAGCGTGGGGCACACAGATACGCAGTATTTT. Translating it yields CASSPGRTSVGHTDTQYF. The variable domain in full, with the rest retrieved from reference TRBV19 and TRBJ2-3, is DGGITQSPKYLFRKEGQNVTLSCEQNLNHDAMYWYRQDPGQGLRLIYYSQIVNDFQKGDIAEGYSVSREKKESFPLTVTSAQKNPTAFYLCASSPGRTSVGHTDTQYFGPGTRLTVL.

This clonotype was recorded at least ten times. The chain joins TRBV7-6 to TRBJ1-2; D remains ambiguous. Germline values: CDR1 SGHVS, CDR2 FNYEAQ. This CDR3 contains 13 residues. V was cut by 5 bases and J by 8 bases, with 15 bases left in between. CDR3 in amino acids: CASSPQIGNGYTF. The CDR3 DNA reads as TGTGCCAGCAGCCCGCAAATCGGGAACGGCTACACCTTC.

Concerning this clonotype itself: The conserved final phenylalanine or tryptophan is absent from the CDR3, which likely points to a read error. This chain connects TRBV7-9 to TRBJ1-2; TRBD1 aligns across 8 bases. CDR3 length: 14 amino acids. V gave up 3 bases and J gave up 8 bases; unmatched junction bases: 8. Looked up from germline, CDR1 is SEHNR and CDR2 is FQNEAQ (reference sequence). Here the CDR3 DNA reads TGTGCCAGCAGCTTTAGCTCAGGGGGCGACGGCTACACCCTC. Amino acids: CASSFSSGGDGYTL.

This clonotype was observed a few times. V usage is TRBV20-1 and J usage is TRBJ1-1, with D maybe TRBD1 (6 bases). V was shortened by 5 bases and J by 4 bases, with 20 bases between the two germline ends. The CDR3 spans 15 residues. The germline V gene encodes CDR1 DFQATT and CDR2 SNEGSKA (reference sequence). The CDR3 bases are TGCAGTGCTGACCGTCTACAGGGACGTGGCACTGAAGCTTTCTTT. This encodes CSADRLQGRGTEAFF.

The genes are TRBV5-8 and TRBJ2-7; D is undetermined. There are 15 residues in the CDR3. Trimming took off 0 bases at V and 4 bases at J, with 14 bases between the two ends. Germline assignment: CDR1 SGHTS and CDR2 YDEGEE. For the CDR3, the DNA is TGTGCCAGCAGCTTGGGCGTGGGCATGGGTTACGAGCAGTACTTC. Translating it yields CASSLGVGMGYEQYF. Together with reference TRBV5-8 and TRBJ2-7, the CDR3 gives the full variable domain: EAGVTQSPTHLIKTRGQQATLRCSPISGHTSVYWYQQALGLGLQFLLWYDEGEERNRGNFPPRFSGRQFPNYSSELNVNALELEDSALYLCASSLGVGMGYEQYFGPGTRLTVT.

This clonotype was recorded at least ten times. V gene TRBV24-1 combines with J gene TRBJ2-3; D may be TRBD1 or TRBD2 (6 bases each). The CDR3 covers 16 residues. V was shortened by 4 bases and J by 3 bases, with 16 bases between the two germline ends. Germline V lookup: CDR1 KGHDR, CDR2 SFDVKD. The CDR3 is CATSESGRGGTDTQYF. The CDR3 DNA reads as TGTGCCACCAGTGAATCGGGAAGAGGGGGGACAGATACGCAGTATTTT.

This clonotype was found many times. This sequence joins TRBV11-2 and TRBJ2-5; no firm D call. Between the trimmed V and J ends, which lost 7 bases and 5 bases, there was a span of 14 bases. CDR3 length: 13 amino acids. Germline V gives CDR1 SGHAT, CDR2 FQNNGV. CDR3 DNA: TGTGCCAGCACCCTGGGTAGTGAGGAGACCCAGTACTTC. This sequence encodes CASTLGSEETQYF.

This clonotype was found a few times. The chain joins TRBV5-4 to TRBJ2-3; D possibly corresponds to TRBD2 (6 bases). CDR3 length: 15 amino acids. Germline V gene sequence: CDR1 SGHNT, CDR2 YYREEE (reference sequence). V gave up 4 bases and J gave up 8 bases, with 20 bases separating them. CDR3 bases: TGTGCCAGCAGCCCCTCCGGGAGTTCCATCGCTACGCAGTATTTT. Translating it yields CASSPSGSSIATQYF.

This clonotype was recorded at least ten times. As DNA, the CDR3 is TGTGCCAGCAGTGAAGCGCTGGGGCTGAAACTGTTTTTT. Its protein is CASSEALGLKLFF. The rearrangement links TRBV6-1 to TRBJ1-4, with a weak D call TRBD1 (5 bases). The germline gives CDR1 MNHNS, CDR2 SASEGT. The V and J ends lost 0 bases and 11 bases respectively, with 10 bases between them. The CDR3 contains 13 residues.